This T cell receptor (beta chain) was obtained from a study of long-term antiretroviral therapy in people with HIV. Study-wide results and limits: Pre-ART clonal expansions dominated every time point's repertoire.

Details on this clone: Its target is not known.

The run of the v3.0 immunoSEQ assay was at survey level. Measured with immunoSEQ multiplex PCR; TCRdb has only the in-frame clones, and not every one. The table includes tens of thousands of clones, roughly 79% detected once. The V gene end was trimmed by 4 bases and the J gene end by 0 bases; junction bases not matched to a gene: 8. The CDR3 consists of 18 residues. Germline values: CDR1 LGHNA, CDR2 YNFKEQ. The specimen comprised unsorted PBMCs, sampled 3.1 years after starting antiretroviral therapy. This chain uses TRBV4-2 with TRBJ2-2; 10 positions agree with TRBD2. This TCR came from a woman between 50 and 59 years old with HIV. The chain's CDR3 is CASSRKASGGSNTGELFF. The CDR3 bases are TGTGCCAGCAGCCGTAAGGCTAGCGGGGGATCGAACACCGGGGAGCTGTTTTTT.